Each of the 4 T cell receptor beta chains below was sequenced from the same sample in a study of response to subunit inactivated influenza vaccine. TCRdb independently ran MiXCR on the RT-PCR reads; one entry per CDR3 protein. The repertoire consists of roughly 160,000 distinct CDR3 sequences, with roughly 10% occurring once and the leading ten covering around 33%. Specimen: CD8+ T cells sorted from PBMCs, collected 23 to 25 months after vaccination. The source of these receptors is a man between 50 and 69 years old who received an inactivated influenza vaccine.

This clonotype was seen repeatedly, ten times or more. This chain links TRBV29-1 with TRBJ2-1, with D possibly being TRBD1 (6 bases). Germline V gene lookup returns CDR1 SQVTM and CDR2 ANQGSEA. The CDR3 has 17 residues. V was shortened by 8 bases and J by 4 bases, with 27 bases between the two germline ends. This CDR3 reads CSITGTAGTRPYNEQFF. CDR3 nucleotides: TGCAGCATAACAGGGACCGCCGGGACCCGACCTTACAATGAGCAGTTCTTC.

CDR3 bases: TGTGCCAGCAGCCGACAGGGGGGCCCAGATACGCAGTATTTT. This encodes CASSRQGGPDTQYF. The gene calls are TRBV7-2 and TRBJ2-3, with 9 nucleotides matching TRBD1. CDR1 and CDR2 from the germline V gene are SGHTA and FQGNSA. V shed 5 bases and J 4 bases; nucleotides not matched to a gene: 4. This CDR3 comprises 14 residues.

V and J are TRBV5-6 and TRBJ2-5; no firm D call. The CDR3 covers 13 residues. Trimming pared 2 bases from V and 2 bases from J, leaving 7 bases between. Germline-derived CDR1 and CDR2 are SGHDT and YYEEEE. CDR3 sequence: CASSLSYQETQYF. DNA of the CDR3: TGTGCCAGCAGCTTATCGTATCAAGAGACCCAGTACTTC. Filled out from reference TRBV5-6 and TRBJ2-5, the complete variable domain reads DAGVTQSPTHLIKTRGQQVTLRCSPKSGHDTVSWYQQALGQGPQFIFQYYEEEERQRGNFPDRFSGHQFPNYSSELNVNALLLGDSALYLCASSLSYQETQYFGPGTRLLVL.

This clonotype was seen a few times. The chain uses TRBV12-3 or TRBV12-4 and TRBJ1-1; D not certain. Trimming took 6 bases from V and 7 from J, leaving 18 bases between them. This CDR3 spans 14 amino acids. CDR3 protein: CASSPNVFTYEAFF. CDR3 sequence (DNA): TGTGCCAGCAGCCCCAATGTATTCACTTATGAAGCTTTCTTT.